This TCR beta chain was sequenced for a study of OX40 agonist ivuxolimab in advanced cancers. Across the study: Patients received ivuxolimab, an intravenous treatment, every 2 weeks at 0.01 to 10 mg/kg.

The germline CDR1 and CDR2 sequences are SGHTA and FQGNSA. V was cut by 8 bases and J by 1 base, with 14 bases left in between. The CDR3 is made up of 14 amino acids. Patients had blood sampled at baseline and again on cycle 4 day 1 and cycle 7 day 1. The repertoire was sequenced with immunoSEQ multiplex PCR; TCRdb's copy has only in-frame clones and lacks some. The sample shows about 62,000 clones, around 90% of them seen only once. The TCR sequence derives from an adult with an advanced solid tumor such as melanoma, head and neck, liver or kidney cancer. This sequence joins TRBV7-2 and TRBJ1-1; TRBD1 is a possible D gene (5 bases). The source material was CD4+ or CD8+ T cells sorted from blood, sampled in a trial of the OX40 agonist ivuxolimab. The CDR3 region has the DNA TGTGCCAGCTGCCGCGGTACAGGGAACACTGAAGCTTTCTTT. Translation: CASCRGTGNTEAFF.